This T cell receptor (beta chain) was captured by sequencing in a study of shared clonotypes between healthy human individuals. For the study at large: The plates for each donor numbered three CD4 naive, three CD4 memory, two CD8 naive and one CD8 memory.

This CDR3 region has 16 residues. Germline CDR1 is WSHSY and CDR2 is SAAADI. Germline trimming cut 5 bases from V and 1 base from J; bases unmatched to any gene: 6. This clone appeared a single time. Its antigen is not identified. Overall study findings and caveats: Sharing across four donors was highest in naive CD4 (roughly 5%) and lowest in memory CD8 (0.4%).

Method: immunoSEQ multiplex PCR; TCRdb's copy keeps in-frame clones and lacks some. The table has more than 550,000 clones, just over 90% seen once. The naive CD8 population came from CD45RO-negative cells selected for CCR7, without terminally differentiated effector memory CD45RA+ cells. The chain is built from TRBV10-2 and TRBJ1-1; TRBD1 matches 11 bases. This TCR was sampled from a man aged 25 to 40 in good health. Sequencing was done on a sample of naive CD8+ T cells sorted from blood. CDR3 sequence (DNA): TGCGCCAGCAGTCGCGGACAGGGGGCTCGGAACACTGAAGCTTTCTTT. Protein product: CASSRGQGARNTEAFF.